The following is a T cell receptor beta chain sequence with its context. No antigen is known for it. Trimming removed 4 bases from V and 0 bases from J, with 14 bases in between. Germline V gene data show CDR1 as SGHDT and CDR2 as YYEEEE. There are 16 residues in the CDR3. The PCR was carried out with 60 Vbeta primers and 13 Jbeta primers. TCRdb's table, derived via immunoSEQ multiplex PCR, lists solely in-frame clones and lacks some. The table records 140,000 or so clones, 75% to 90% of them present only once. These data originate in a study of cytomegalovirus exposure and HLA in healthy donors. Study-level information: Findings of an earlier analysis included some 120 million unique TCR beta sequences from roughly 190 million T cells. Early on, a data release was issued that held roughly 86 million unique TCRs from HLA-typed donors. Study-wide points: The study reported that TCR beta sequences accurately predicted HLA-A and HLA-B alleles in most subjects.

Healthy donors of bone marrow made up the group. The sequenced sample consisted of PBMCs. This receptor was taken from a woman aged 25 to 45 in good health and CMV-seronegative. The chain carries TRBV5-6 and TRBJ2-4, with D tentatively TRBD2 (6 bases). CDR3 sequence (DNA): TGTGCCAGCAGCACCGGGGACTTGCTAGCCAAAAACATTCAGTACTTC. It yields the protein CASSTGDLLAKNIQYF.